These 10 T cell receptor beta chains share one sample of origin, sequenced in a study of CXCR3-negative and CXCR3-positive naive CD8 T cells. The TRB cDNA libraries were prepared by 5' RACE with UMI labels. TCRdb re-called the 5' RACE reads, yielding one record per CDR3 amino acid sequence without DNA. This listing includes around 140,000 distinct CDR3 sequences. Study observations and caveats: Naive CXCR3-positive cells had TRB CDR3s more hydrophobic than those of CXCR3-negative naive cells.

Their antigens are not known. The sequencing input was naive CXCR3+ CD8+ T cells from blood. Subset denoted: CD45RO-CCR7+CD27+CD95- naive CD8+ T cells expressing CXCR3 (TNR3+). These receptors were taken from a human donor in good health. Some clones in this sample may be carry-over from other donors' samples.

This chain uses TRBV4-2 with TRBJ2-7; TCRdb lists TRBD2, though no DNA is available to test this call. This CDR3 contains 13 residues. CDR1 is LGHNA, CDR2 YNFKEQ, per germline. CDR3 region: CASSQGTSGEQYF.

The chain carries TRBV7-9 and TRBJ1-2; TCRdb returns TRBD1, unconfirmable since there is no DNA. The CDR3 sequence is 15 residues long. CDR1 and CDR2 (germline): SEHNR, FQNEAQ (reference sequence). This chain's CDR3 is CASSKTGELNYGYTF.

CDR3 sequence reads: CASSDGGFGTLKIAKNIQYF. This chain joins TRBV2 and TRBJ2-4; TCRdb outputs TRBD1, but without DNA this stays unchecked. CDR1 and CDR2 from the germline V gene are SNHLY and FYNNEI. The CDR3 is 20 amino acids.

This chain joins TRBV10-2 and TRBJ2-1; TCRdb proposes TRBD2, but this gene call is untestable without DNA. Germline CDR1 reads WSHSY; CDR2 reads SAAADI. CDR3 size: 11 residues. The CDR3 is CASRGTLEQFF.

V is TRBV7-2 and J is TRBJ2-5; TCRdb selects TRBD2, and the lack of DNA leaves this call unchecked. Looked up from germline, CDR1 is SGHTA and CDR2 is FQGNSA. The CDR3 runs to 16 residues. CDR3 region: CASSLLAGGRQETQYF.

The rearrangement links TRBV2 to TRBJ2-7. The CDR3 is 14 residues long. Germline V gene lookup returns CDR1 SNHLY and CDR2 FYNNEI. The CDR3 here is CASSVAGWGYEQYF.

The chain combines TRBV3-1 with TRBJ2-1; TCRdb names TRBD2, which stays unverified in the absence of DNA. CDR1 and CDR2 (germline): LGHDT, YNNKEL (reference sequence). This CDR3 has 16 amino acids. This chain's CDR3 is CASSQEKTSGRAEQFF.

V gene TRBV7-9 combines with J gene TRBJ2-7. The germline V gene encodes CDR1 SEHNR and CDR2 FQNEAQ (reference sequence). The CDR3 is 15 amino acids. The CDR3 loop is CASSLGLGTTYQQYF.

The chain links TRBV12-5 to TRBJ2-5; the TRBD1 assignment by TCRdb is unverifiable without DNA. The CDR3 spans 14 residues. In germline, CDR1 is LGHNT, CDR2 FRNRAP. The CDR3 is CAPKGAGGQETQYF.

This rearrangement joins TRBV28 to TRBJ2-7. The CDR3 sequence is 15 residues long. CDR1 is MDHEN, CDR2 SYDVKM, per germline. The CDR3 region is CASNLFLRDSYEQYF.